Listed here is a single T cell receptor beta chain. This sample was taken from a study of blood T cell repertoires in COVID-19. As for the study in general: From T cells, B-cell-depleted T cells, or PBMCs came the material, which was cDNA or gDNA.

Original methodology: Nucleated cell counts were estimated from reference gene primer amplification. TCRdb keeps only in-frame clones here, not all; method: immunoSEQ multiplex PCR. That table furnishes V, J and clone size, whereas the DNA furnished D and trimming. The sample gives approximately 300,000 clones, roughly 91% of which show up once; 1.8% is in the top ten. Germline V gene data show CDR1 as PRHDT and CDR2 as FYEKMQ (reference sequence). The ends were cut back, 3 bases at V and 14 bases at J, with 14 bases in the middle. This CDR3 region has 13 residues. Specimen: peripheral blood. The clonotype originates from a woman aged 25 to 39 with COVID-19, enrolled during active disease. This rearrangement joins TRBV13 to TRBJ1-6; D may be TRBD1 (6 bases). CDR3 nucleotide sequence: TGTGCCAGCAGCTTCGACAGGAGCGTGTCCCTCCACTTT. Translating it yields CASSFDRSVSLHF. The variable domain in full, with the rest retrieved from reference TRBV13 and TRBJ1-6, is AAGVIQSPRHLIKEKRETATLKCYPIPRHDTVYWYQQGPGQDPQFLISFYEKMQSDKGSIPDRFSAQQFSDYHSELNMSSLELGDSALYFCASSFDRSVSLHFGNGTRLTVT.